The clone carrying this T cell receptor beta chain was picked up many times. Its antigen is unidentified. Purified naive CD4+ T cells were depleted of CD25+ Tregs. Study conclusions and caveats: Tumor memory CD4+ T cell TCR gene usage clustered with blood and lymph node memory CD4+ cells and lymph node naive CD4+ cells. The larger cohort examined one V-J beta rearrangement, not whole repertoires.

The germline V gene has CDR1 SGHRS and CDR2 YFSETQ. Trimming took 3 bases from V and 4 from J, leaving 19 bases between them. This CDR3 spans 16 amino acids. After constant-region reverse-primer amplification, full-length variable regions underwent semi-nested PCR with Nested Universal Primer A. A single record per CDR3 protein comes from TCRdb applying MiXCR to the 5' RACE reads. The table includes some 62,000 distinct CDR3 sequences, approximately 31% detected once. This sequence joins TRBV5-1 and TRBJ1-1; D call uncertain. This sequence was found in a female donor with breast cancer. Sequencing was done on a sample of tumor-infiltrating naive CD4+ T cells sorted from the breast tumor. Subset specified: naive CD4+ T cells, CD4+CD45RA+CD25-. CDR3 protein: CASSSHLAAGVTEAFF. CDR3 bases: TGCGCCAGCAGCTCCCACCTTGCGGCTGGGGTCACTGAAGCTTTCTTT.